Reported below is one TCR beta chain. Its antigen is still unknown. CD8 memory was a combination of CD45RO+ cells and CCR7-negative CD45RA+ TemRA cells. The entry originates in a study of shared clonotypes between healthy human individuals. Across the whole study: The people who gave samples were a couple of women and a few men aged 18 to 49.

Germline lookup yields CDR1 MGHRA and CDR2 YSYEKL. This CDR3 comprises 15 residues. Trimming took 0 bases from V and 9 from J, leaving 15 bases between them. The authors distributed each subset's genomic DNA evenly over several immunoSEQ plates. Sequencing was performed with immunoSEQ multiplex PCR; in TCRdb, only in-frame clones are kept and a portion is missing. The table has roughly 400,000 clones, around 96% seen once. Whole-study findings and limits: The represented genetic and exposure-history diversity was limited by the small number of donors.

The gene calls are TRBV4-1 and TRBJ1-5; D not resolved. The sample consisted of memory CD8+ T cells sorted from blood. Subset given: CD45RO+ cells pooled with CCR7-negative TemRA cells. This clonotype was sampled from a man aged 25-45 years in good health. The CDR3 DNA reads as TGCGCCAGCAGCCAAGAAGGCCTAACACATCCGCCCCAGCATTTT. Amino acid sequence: CASSQEGLTHPPQHF.